Shown below are 17 T cell receptor beta chains from a single sample sequenced in a study of blood T cells in healthy people across ages. Alongside a J-beta primer mix, a sample-barcoded 5' primer served in a second PCR lasting about 7 to 11 cycles. TCRdb processed the 5' RACE reads anew with MiXCR; each CDR3 protein has one entry. The table shows approximately 790,000 distinct CDR3 sequences, with 62% occurring only once. The material sequenced was blood. All receptors derive from a young man in good health.

The table lists this clonotype with a few counts. V and J are TRBV4-1 and TRBJ2-7; TRBD2 aligns across 9 bases. Trimming at V came to 9 bases and at J to 3 bases, leaving 6 bases not matched to a gene. Germline V gene sequence: CDR1 MGHRA, CDR2 YSYEKL. The CDR3 spans 13 residues. The CDR3 sequence: CARSGLAGYEQYF. The CDR3 DNA reads TGCGCCAGATCGGGACTAGCCGGCTACGAGCAGTACTTC.

This sequence joins TRBV7-8 and TRBJ2-5, with 8 positions matching TRBD1. J was trimmed by 2 bases and V by 5 bases; bases with no gene match: 7. In germline, CDR1 is SGHVS, CDR2 FQNEAQ. The CDR3 sequence is 15 residues long. In nucleotides, the CDR3 is TGTGCCAGCAGCACCTGGACAGGGAATCAAGAGACCCAGTACTTC. Translation: CASSTWTGNQETQYF.

There are a few counts of this clonotype. V and J are TRBV6-1 and TRBJ2-1, with a tentative D call TRBD1 (5 bases). Germline assignment: CDR1 MNHNS and CDR2 SASEGT. V dropped 6 bases and J dropped 5 bases, with 14 bases sitting between them. The CDR3 contains 14 residues. Written as DNA, the CDR3 is TGTGCCAGCAGCCTTTACAGGATCGACAATGAGCAGTTCTTC. Translated: CASSLYRIDNEQFF.

The rearrangement links TRBV7-2 to TRBJ2-1, with 9 bases fitting TRBD2. This CDR3 has 16 amino acids. The junction had 14 bases not matched to a gene; V was cut back by 5 bases and J by 9 bases. Germline V gene sequence: CDR1 SGHTA, CDR2 FQGNSA. This chain's CDR3 is CASSPWGGGAIAEQFF. CDR3 bases: TGTGCCAGCAGCCCCTGGGGCGGGGGGGCGATAGCTGAGCAGTTCTTC.

The chain carries TRBV6-1 and TRBJ2-1, with D perhaps given as TRBD1 or TRBD2 (5 bases each). Germline CDR1 MNHNS, CDR2 SASEGT. Trimming removed 1 base from V and 4 bases from J, with 11 bases in between. This CDR3 is 15 amino acids long. This chain's CDR3 is CASSEVPGPYNEQFF. The CDR3 bases are TGTGCCAGCAGTGAAGTCCCGGGGCCTTACAATGAGCAGTTCTTC.

In DNA form, the CDR3 reads TGCGCCAGCAGTGAGTCTTTTCCACAGGGGAACTATGGCTACACCTTC. Translated, it gives CASSESFPQGNYGYTF. This chain joins TRBV10-2 and TRBJ1-2; 7 nucleotides line up with TRBD1. The V and J ends lost 0 bases and 2 bases, in that order; junction bases with no gene match: 6. CDR3 size: 16 residues. Germline V gene lookup returns CDR1 WSHSY and CDR2 SAAADI.

This clonotype appeared a few times. This chain links TRBV6-5 with TRBJ2-4, with 8 bases identical to TRBD2. CDR1 is MNHEY and CDR2 is SVGAGI in the germline V gene. CDR3 size: 15 residues. Trimming removed 0 bases from V and 8 bases from J; junction bases left unmatched: 6. The CDR3 region is CASSYSAGGADIQYF. The CDR3 nucleotides read TGTGCCAGCAGTTACTCTGCCGGGGGGGCGGACATTCAGTACTTC.

This clonotype was seen many times. CDR3 nucleotides: TGTGCCAGCATCCCCAGGTCGGCCTTCAGGCAGCATTTT. This sequence encodes CASIPRSAFRQHF. The chain links TRBV12-3 or TRBV12-4 to TRBJ1-5; D gene unclear. Trimming took off 7 bases at V and 13 bases at J, with 20 bases between the two ends. The CDR3 is 13 residues long.

The chain recombines TRBV7-2 with TRBJ2-5; D is possibly TRBD1 (5 bases). This CDR3 is built from 13 residues. Germline V lookup: CDR1 SGHTA, CDR2 FQGNSA. Trimming removed 5 bases from V and 5 bases from J, with 12 bases in between. DNA for the CDR3: TGTGCCAGCAGCCCGAGACAGATGGAGACCCAGTACTTC. Amino acid sequence: CASSPRQMETQYF.

This chain joins TRBV5-1 and TRBJ1-2; the D is unclear. CDR3 length: 13 residues. Germline CDR1 and CDR2: SGHRS and YFSETQ. Deletions cut 4 bases from V and 7 bases from J, with 14 bases between. In DNA, the CDR3 is TGCGCCAGCAGCCAGGACCGAGAACTTGGCTACACCTTC. It yields the protein CASSQDRELGYTF.

This chain uses TRBV4-3 with TRBJ1-4, with D tentatively TRBD1 (6 bases). The CDR3 is 18 residues long. Trimming pared 4 bases from V and 5 bases from J, leaving 23 bases between. Germline V gene sequence: CDR1 LGHNA, CDR2 YSLEER. CDR3 in amino acids: CASSPMGHPDPTNEKLFF. CDR3 DNA: TGCGCCAGCAGCCCAATGGGACACCCCGACCCTACCAATGAAAAACTGTTTTTT.

This clonotype was picked up a small number of times. The chain carries TRBV21-1 and TRBJ2-1. TRBV21-1 is termed a pseudogene. The CDR3 runs 17 residues. CDR3 in amino acids: CASSSSDGQGPYNEQFF. DNA for the CDR3: TGTGCCAGCAGCTCTTCGGATGGACAGGGGCCCTACAATGAGCAGTTCTTC.

This rearrangement joins TRBV4-3 to TRBJ2-7; 8 bases are a match to TRBD1. This CDR3 is 15 amino acids long. CDR1 is LGHNA and CDR2 is YSLEER in the germline V gene. J was trimmed by 0 bases and V by 2 bases; bases with no gene match: 3. CDR3 DNA: TGCGCCAGCAGCCAATACAGGGGGGTCTCCTACGAGCAGTACTTC. This encodes CASSQYRGVSYEQYF.

V gene TRBV27 combines with J gene TRBJ2-2; D is undetermined. This CDR3 comprises 14 residues. CDR1 MNHEY and CDR2 SMNVEV come from the germline V gene (reference sequence). The ends were cut back, 5 bases at V and 3 bases at J, with 10 bases in the middle. The CDR3 sequence is CASSLSAYTGELFF. Here the CDR3 DNA reads TGTGCCAGCAGTCTCTCGGCGTACACCGGGGAGCTGTTTTTT.

In this sample, this clonotype turned up a few times. The chain combines TRBV4-3 with TRBJ2-3; D is possibly TRBD2 (5 bases). Trimming shortened V by 1 base and J by 4 bases, and 9 bases separated the two germline ends. There are 14 residues in the CDR3. Germline assignment: CDR1 LGHNA and CDR2 YSLEER. Here the CDR3 DNA reads TGCGCCAGCAGCCAAGGAGGGAATGCAGATACGCAGTATTTT. This codes for CASSQGGNADTQYF.

The rearrangement joins TRBV12-3 or TRBV12-4 to TRBJ2-4; D not certain. The J call is uncertain, as TRBJ2-7 better fits the DNA end. CDR3 length: 14 amino acids. The CDR3 region has the DNA TGTGCCAGCAGTCCCGACATCTACTACAACGAGCAGTACTTC. Amino acid sequence: CASSPDIYYNEQYF.

The chain couples TRBV14 to TRBJ2-4; D remains unclear. The CDR3 extends over 15 amino acids. Germline CDR1 reads SGHDN; CDR2 reads FVKESK. V lost 2 bases and J 4 bases, leaving 12 bases between the germline ends. The CDR3 sequence is CASSQSGSWKNIQYF. CDR3 nucleotide sequence: TGTGCCAGCAGCCAATCTGGAAGTTGGAAAAACATTCAGTACTTC.